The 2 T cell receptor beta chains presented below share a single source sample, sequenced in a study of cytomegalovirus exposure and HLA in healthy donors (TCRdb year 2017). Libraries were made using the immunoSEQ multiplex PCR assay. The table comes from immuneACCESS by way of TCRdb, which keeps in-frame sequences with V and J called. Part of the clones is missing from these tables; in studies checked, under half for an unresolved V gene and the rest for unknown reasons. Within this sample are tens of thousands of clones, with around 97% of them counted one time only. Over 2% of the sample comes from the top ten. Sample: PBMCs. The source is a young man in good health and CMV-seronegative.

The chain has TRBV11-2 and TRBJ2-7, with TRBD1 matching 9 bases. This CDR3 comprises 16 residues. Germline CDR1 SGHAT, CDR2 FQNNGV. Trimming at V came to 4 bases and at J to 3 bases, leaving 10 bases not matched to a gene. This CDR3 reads CASSSQRGDRVYEQYF. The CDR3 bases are TGTGCCAGCAGCTCCCAACGGGGGGACAGGGTCTACGAGCAGTACTTC.

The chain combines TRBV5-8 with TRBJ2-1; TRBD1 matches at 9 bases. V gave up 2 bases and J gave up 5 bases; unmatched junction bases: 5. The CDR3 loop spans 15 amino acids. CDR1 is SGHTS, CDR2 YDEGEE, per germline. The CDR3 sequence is CASSFRDRAHNEQFF. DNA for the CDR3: TGTGCCAGCAGCTTCCGGGACAGGGCCCACAATGAGCAGTTCTTC.